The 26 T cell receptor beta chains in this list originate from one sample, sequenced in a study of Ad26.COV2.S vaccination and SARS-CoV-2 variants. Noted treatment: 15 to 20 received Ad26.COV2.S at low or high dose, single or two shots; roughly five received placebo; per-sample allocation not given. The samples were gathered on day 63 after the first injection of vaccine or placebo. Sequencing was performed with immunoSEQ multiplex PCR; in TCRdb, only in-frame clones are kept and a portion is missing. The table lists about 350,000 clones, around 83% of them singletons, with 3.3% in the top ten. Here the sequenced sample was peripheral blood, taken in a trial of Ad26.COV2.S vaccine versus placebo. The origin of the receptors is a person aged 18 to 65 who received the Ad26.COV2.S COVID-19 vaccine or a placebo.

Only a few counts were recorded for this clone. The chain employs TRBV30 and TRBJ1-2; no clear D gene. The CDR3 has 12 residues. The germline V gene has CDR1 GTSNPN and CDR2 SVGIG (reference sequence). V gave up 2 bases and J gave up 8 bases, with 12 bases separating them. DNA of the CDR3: TGTGCCTGGAGTCCTACGGAGTTCGGCTACACCTTC. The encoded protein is CAWSPTEFGYTF.

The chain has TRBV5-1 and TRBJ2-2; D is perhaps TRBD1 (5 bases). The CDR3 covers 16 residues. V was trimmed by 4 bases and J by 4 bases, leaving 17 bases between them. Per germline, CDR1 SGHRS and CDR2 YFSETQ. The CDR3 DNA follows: TGCGCCAGCAGCCCGGAACTTCAGGGTCTCACCGGGGAGCTGTTTTTT. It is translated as CASSPELQGLTGELFF.

This CDR3 is CASSITQFNNQPQHF. CDR3 nucleotide sequence: TGTGCCAGTAGTATCACACAGTTTAACAATCAGCCCCAGCATTTT. V usage is TRBV19 and J usage is TRBJ1-5; unclear D gene. The CDR3 is 15 amino acids. Germline V lookup: CDR1 LNHDA, CDR2 SQIVND (reference sequence). V was cut by 3 bases and J by 3 bases, with 12 bases left in between.

Written as DNA, the CDR3 is TGCGCCAGCACCCAGCGGGAGGTCACAGATACGCAGTATTTT. Protein product: CASTQREVTDTQYF. The rearrangement joins TRBV5-1 to TRBJ2-3; TRBD2 matches 9 bases. CDR3 length: 14 residues. Germline CDR1 reads SGHRS; CDR2 reads YFSETQ. The J segment lost 2 bases and the V segment lost 6 bases, leaving 4 bases of the junction unmatched.

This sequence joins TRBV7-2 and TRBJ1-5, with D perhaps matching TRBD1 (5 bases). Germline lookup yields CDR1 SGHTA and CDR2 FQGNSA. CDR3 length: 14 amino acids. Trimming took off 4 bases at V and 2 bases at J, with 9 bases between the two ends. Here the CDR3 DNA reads TGTGCCAGCAGCTCAGACAGTGGCAATCAGCCCCAGCATTTT. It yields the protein CASSSDSGNQPQHF.

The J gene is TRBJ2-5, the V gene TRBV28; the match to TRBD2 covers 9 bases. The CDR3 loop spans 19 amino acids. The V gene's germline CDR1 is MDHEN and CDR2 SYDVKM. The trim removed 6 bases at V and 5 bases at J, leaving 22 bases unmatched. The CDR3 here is CASRPPPEAAGGRTETQYF. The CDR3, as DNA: TGTGCCAGCAGACCACCACCGGAAGCTGCGGGGGGGAGAACGGAGACCCAGTACTTC.

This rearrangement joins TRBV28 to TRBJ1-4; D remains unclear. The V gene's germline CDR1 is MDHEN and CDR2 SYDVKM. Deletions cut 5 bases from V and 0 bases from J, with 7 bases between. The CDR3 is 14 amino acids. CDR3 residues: CASSERTTNEKLFF. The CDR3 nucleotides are TGTGCCAGCAGTGAGAGAACAACTAATGAAAAACTGTTTTTT.

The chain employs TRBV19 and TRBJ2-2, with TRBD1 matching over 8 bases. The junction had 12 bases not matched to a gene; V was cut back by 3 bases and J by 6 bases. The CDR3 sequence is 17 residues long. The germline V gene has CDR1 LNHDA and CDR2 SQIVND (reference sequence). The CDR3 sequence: CASSISQGARGSGELFF. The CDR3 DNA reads TGTGCCAGTAGTATTAGCCAGGGGGCGAGGGGGTCCGGGGAGCTGTTTTTT.

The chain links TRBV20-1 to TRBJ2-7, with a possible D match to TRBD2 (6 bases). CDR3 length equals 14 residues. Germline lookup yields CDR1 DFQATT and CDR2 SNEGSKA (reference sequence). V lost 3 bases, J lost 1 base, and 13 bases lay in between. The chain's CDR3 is CSASFAGRSYEQYF. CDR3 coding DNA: TGCAGTGCTAGTTTCGCGGGGAGATCCTACGAGCAGTACTTC.

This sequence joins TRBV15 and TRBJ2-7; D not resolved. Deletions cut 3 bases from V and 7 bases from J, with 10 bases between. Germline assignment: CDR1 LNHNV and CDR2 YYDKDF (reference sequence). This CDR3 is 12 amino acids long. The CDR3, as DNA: TGTGCCACCAGCAGCCCTGGTCGGGAGCAGTACTTC. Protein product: CATSSPGREQYF.

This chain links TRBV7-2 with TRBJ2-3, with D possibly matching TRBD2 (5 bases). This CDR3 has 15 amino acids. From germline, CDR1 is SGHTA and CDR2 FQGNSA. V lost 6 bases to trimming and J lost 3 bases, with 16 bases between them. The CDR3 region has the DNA TGTGCCAGCAGGCCACCGGGGATAGGGACAGATACGCAGTATTTT. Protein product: CASRPPGIGTDTQYF. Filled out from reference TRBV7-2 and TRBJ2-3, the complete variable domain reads GAGVSQSPSNKVTEKGKDVELRCDPISGHTALYWYRQSLGQGLEFLIYFQGNSAPDKSGLPSDRFSAERTGGSVSTLTIQRTQQEDSAVYLCASRPPGIGTDTQYFGPGTRLTVL.

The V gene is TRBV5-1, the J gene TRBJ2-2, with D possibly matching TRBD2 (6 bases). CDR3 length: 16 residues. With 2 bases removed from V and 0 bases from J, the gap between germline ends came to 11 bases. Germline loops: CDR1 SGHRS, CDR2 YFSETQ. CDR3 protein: CASSFGGYSNTGELFF. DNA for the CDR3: TGCGCCAGCAGCTTCGGAGGGTATTCGAACACCGGGGAGCTGTTTTTT.

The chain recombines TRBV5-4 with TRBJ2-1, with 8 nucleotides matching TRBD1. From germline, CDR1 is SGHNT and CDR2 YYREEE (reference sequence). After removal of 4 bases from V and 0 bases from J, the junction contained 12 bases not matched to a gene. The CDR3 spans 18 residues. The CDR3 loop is CASSPKDRAASSYNEQFF. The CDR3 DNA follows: TGTGCCAGCAGCCCCAAGGACAGGGCAGCAAGCTCCTACAATGAGCAGTTCTTC.

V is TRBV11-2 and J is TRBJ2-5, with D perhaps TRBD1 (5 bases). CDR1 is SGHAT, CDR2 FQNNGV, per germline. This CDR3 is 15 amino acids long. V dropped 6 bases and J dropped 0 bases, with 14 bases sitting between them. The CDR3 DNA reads TGTGCCAGCAGTCCCCCCCGACAGAACCAAGAGACCCAGTACTTC. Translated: CASSPPRQNQETQYF.

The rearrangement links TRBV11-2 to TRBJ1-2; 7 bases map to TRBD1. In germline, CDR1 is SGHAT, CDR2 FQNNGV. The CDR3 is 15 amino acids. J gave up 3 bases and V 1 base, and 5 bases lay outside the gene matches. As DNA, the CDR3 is TGTGCCAGCAGCTTAGTTACAGGGGTGGACTATGGCTACACCTTC. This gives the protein CASSLVTGVDYGYTF. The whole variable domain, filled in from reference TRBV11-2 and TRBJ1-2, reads EAGVAQSPRYKIIEKRQSVAFWCNPISGHATLYWYQQILGQGPKLLIQFQNNGVVDDSQLPKDRFSAERLKGVDSTLKIQPAKLEDSAVYLCASSLVTGVDYGYTFGSGTRLTVV.

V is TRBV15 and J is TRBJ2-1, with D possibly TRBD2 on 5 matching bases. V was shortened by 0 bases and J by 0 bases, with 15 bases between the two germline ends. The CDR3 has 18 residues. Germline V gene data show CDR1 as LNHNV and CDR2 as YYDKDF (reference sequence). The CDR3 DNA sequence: TGTGCCACCAGCAGAGATCAGGCTTCCGAGGGCTCCTACAATGAGCAGTTCTTC. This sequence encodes CATSRDQASEGSYNEQFF.

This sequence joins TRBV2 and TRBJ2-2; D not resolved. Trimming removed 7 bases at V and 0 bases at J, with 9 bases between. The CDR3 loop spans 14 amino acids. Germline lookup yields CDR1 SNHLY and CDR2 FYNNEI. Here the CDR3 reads CASISQPNTGELFF. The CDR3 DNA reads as TGTGCCAGCATAAGCCAGCCGAACACCGGGGAGCTGTTTTTT.

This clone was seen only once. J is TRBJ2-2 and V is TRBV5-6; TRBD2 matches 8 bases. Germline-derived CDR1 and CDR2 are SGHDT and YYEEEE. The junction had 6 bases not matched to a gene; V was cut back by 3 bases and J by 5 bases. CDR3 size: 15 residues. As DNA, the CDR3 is TGTGCCAGCAGCTCCGGGACTAGAGAAACCGGGGAGCTGTTTTTT. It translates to CASSSGTRETGELFF.

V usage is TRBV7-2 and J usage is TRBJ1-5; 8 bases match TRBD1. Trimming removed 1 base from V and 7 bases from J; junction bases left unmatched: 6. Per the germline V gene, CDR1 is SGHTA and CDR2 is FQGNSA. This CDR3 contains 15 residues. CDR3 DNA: TGTGCCAGCAGCTTAGGGCAGGGGGCAAAACAGCCCCAGCATTTT. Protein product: CASSLGQGAKQPQHF.

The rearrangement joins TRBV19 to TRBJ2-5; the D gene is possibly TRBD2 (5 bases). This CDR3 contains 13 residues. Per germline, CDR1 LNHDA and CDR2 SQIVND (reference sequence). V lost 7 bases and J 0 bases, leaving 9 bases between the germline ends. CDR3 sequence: CASNRDNQETQYF. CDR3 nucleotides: TGTGCCAGTAACCGGGATAACCAAGAGACCCAGTACTTC.

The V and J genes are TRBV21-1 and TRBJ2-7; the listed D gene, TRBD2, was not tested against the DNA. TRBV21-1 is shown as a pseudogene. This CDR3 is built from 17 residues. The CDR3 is CASSKVGSREVSYEQYF. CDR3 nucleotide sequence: TGTGCCAGCAGCAAAGTAGGCTCGCGGGAGGTCTCCTACGAGCAGTACTTC.

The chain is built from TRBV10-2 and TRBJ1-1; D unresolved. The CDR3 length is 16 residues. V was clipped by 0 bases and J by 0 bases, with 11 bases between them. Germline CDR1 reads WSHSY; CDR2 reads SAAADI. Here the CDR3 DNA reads TGCGCCAGCAGTGAGTCGGGCCAACGCATGAACACTGAAGCTTTCTTT. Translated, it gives CASSESGQRMNTEAFF.

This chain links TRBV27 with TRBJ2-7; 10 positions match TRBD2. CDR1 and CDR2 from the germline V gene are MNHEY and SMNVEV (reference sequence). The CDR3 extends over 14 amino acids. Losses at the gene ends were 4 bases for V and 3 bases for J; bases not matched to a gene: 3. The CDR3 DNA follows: TGTGCCAGCAGTTCCGGGACTAGCGTCTACGAGCAGTACTTC. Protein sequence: CASSSGTSVYEQYF.

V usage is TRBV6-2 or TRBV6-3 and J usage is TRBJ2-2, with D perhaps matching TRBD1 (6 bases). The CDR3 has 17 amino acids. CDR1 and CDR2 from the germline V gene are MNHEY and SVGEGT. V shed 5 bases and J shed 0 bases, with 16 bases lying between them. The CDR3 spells CASSRFVDSSNTGELFF. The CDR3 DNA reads TGTGCCAGCAGTCGTTTTGTGGACAGCTCGAACACCGGGGAGCTGTTTTTT.

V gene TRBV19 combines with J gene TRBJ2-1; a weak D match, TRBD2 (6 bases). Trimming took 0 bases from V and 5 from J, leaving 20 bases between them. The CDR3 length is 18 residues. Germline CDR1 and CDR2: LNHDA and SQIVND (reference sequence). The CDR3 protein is CASSIDLTSRPAHNEQFF. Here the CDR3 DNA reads TGTGCCAGTAGTATAGATTTAACTAGCCGCCCCGCTCACAATGAGCAGTTCTTC.

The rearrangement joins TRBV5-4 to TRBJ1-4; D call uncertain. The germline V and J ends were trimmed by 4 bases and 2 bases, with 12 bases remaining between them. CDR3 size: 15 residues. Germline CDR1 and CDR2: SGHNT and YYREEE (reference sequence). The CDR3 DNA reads TGTGCCAGCAGCCGAAAGGAGAGGACTAATGAAAAACTGTTTTTT. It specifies CASSRKERTNEKLFF.